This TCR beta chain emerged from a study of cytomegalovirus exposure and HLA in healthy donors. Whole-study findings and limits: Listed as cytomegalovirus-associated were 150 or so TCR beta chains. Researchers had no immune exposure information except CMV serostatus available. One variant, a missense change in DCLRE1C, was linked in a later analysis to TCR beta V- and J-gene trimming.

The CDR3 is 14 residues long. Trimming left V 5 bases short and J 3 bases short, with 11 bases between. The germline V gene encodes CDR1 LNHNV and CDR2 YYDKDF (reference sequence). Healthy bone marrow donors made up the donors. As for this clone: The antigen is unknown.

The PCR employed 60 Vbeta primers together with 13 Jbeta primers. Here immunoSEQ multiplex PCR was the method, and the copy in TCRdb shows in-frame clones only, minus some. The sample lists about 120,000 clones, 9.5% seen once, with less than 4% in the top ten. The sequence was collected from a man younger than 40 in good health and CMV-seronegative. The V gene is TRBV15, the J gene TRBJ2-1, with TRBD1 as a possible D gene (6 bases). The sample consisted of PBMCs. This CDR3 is CATSRAGDYNEQFF. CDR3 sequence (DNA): TGTGCCACCAGCCGGGCAGGGGACTACAATGAGCAGTTCTTC.